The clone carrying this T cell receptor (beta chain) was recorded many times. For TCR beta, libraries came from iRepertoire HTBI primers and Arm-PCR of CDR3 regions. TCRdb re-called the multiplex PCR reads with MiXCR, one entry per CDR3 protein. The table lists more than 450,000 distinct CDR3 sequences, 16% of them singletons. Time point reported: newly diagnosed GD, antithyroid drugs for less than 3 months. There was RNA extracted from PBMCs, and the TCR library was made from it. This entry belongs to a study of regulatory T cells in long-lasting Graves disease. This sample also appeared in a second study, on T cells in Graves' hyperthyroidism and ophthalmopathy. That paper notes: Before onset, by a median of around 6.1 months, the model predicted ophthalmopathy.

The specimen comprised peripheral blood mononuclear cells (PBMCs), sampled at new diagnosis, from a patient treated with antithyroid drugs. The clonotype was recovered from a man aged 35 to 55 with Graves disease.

The CDR3 here is CASSVGTSGSPLTLEQYF. DNA for the CDR3: TGTGCCAGCAGCGTAGGGACTAGCGGGAGTCCCCTCACCCTCGAGCAGTACTTC. The chain couples TRBV9 to TRBJ2-7; 13 bases are shared with TRBD2. Germline assignment: CDR1 SGDLS and CDR2 YYNGEE. V lost 0 bases, J lost 6 bases, and 12 bases stayed unmatched. The CDR3 loop spans 18 amino acids.